The clone carrying this TCR beta chain was observed once. The data were taken from a study of blood T cell repertoires in COVID-19. Study-wide context: Italy, Spain and the United States were the sources of the convalescent and acute COVID-19 samples. In each case, the material was cDNA or gDNA derived from T cells, B-cell-depleted T cells, or PBMCs.

Trimming took 5 bases from V and 5 from J; bases not matched to a gene: 1. Per the germline V gene, CDR1 is SGHVS and CDR2 is FQNEAQ. CDR3 size: 13 residues. In the source study's methods: By means of reference gene primer amplification, nucleated cell counts were estimated. The repertoire was sequenced with immunoSEQ multiplex PCR; TCRdb's copy has only in-frame clones and lacks some. V and J calls and clone size come straight from that table; D and trimming were deduced from the DNA. The sample holds approximately 70,000 clones, roughly three quarters seen once. The sequencing sample was made of peripheral blood. The rearrangement uses TRBV7-8 and TRBJ2-3; 10 nucleotides align to TRBD1. This sequence originates from a woman between 55 and 75 years old with acute or convalescent COVID-19. The CDR3 loop is CASSRDRGDTQYF. CDR3 in DNA: TGTGCCAGCAGCCGGGACAGGGGAGATACGCAGTATTTT. The full variable domain, its missing parts supplied by reference TRBV7-8 and TRBJ2-3, is GAGVSQSPRYKVAKRGQDVALRCDPISGHVSLFWYQQALGQGPEFLTYFQNEAQLDKSGLPSDRFFAERPEGSVSTLKIQRTQQEDSAVYLCASSRDRGDTQYFGPGTRLTVL.